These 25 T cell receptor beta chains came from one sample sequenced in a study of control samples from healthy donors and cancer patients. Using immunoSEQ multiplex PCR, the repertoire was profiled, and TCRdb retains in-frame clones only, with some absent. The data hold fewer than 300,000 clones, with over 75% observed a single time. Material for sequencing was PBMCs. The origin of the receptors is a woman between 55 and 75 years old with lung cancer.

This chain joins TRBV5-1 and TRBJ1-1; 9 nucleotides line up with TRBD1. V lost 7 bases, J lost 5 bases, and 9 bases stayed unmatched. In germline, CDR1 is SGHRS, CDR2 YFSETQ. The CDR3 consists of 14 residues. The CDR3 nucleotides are TGCGCCAGCGTTCTTACAGGGGGCGCGACTGAAGCTTTCTTT. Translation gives CASVLTGGATEAFF.

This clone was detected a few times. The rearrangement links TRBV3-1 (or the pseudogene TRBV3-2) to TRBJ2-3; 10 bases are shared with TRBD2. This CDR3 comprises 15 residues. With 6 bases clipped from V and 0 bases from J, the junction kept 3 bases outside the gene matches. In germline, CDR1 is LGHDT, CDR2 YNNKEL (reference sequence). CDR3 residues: CASRLTSGSTDTQYF. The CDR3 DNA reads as TGTGCCAGCAGACTGACTAGCGGGAGCACAGATACGCAGTATTTT.

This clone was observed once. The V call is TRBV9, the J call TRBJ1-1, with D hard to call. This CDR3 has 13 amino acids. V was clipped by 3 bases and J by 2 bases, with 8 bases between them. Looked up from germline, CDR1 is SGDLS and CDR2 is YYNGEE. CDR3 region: CASSANINTEAFF. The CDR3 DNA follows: TGTGCCAGCAGCGCCAACATAAACACTGAAGCTTTCTTT.

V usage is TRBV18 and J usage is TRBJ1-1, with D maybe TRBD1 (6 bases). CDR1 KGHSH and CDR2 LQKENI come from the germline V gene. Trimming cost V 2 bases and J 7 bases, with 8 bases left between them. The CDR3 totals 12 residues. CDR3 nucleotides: TGTGCCAGCTCACCAGACAGGTTTGAAGCTTTCTTT. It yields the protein CASSPDRFEAFF.

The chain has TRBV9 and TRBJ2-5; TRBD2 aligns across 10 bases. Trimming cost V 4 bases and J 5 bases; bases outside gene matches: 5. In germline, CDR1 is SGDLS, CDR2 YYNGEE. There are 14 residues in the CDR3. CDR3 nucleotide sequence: TGTGCCAGCAGCCCGGGGGGACTAGCGGAGACCCAGTACTTC. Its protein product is CASSPGGLAETQYF.

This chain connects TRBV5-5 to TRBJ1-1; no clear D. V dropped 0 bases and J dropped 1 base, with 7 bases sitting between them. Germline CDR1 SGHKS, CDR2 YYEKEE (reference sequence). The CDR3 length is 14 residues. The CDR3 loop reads CASSLGAGNTEAFF. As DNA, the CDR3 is TGTGCCAGCAGCTTGGGGGCAGGGAACACTGAAGCTTTCTTT.

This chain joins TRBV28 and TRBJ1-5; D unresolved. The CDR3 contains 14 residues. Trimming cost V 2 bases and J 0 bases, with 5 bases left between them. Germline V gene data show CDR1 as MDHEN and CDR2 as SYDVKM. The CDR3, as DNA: TGTGCCAGCAGTTTAGCAGGTAGCAATCAGCCCCAGCATTTT. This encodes CASSLAGSNQPQHF.

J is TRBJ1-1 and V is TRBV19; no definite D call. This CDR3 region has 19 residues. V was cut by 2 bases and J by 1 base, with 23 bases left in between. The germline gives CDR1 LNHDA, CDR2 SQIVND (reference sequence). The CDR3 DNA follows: TGTGCCAGTAGTATAAGGGAGGGTAAGGGCAGCCCCCCGAACACTGAAGCTTTCTTT. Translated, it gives CASSIREGKGSPPNTEAFF.

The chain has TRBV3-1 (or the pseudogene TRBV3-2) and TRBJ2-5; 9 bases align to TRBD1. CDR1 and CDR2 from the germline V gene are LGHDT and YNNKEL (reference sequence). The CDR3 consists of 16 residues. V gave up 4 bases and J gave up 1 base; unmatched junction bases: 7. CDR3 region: CASSLRTGAIQETQYF. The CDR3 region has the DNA TGTGCCAGCAGCCTGCGGACAGGGGCTATCCAAGAGACCCAGTACTTC.

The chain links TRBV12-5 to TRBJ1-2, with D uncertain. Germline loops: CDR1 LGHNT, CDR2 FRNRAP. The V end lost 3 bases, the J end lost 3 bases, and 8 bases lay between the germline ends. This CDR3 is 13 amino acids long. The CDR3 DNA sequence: TGTGCTAGTGGTTTTTCGGGATACTATGGCTACACCTTC. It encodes CASGFSGYYGYTF.

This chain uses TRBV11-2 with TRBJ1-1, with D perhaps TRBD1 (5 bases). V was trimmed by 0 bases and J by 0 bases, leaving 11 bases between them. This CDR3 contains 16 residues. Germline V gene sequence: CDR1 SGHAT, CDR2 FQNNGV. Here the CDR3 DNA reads TGTGCCAGCAGCTTAGAACCCCTGGGGGTGAACACTGAAGCTTTCTTT. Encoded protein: CASSLEPLGVNTEAFF.

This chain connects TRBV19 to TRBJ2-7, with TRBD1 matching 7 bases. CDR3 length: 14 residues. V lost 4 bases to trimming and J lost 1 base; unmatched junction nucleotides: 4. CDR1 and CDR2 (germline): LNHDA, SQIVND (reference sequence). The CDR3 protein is CASSNRGQSYEQYF. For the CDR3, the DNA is TGTGCCAGTAGTAATAGGGGGCAGTCCTACGAGCAGTACTTC.

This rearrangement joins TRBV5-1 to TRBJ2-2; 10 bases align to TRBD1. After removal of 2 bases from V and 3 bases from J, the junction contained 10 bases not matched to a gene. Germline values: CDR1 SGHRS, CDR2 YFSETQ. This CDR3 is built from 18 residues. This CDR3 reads CASSFGIRTGGYTGELFF. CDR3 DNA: TGCGCCAGCAGCTTCGGTATTCGGACAGGGGGGTACACCGGGGAGCTGTTTTTT.

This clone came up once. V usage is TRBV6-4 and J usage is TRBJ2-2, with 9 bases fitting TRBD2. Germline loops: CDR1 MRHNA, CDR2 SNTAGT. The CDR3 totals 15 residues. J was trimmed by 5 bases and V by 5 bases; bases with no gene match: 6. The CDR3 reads CASSPLLAGTGELFF. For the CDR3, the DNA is TGTGCCAGCAGTCCTCTCCTAGCGGGGACCGGGGAGCTGTTTTTT.

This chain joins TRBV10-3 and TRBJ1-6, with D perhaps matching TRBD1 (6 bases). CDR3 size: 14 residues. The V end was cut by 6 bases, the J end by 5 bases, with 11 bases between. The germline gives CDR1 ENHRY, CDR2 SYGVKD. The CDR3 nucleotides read TGTGCCATCAGCGGGGACACAAATAATTCACCCCTCCACTTT. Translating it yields CAISGDTNNSPLHF.

The CDR3 sequence: CASSVGRAALFETQYF. Here the CDR3 DNA reads TGTGCCAGCAGCGTGGGACGGGCCGCGTTGTTTGAGACCCAGTACTTC. The chain combines TRBV9 with TRBJ2-5; D assignment may be TRBD1 or TRBD2 (5 bases each). The CDR3 runs to 16 residues. Trimming pared 2 bases from V and 5 bases from J, leaving 19 bases between. Germline lookup yields CDR1 SGDLS and CDR2 YYNGEE.

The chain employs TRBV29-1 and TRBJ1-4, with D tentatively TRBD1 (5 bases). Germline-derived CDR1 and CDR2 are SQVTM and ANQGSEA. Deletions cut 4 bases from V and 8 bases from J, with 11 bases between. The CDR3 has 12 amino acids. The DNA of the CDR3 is TGCAGCGTTGGCAGGGCGACCGAAAAACTGTTTTTT. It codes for CSVGRATEKLFF.

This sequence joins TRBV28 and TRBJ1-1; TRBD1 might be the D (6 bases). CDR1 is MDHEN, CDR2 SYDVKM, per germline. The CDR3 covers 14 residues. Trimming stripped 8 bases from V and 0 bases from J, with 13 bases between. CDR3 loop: CASGGGGMNTEAFF. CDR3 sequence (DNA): TGTGCCAGCGGAGGGGGGGGAATGAACACTGAAGCTTTCTTT.

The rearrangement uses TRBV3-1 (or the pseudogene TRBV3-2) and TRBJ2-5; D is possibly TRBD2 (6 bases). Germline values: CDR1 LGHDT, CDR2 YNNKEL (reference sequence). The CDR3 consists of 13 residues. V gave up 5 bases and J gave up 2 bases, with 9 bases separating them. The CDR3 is CASSYGTQETQYF. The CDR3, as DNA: TGTGCCAGCAGCTACGGGACTCAAGAGACCCAGTACTTC.

CDR3 DNA sequence: TGTGCCAGCAGTCAGGACAGGGCGGGGACTGAAGCTTTCTTT. It is translated as CASSQDRAGTEAFF. The genes are TRBV5-4 and TRBJ1-1; 8 nucleotides align to TRBD1. The J segment lost 5 bases and the V segment lost 5 bases, leaving 8 bases of the junction unmatched. The germline V gene has CDR1 SGHNT and CDR2 YYREEE (reference sequence). This CDR3 comprises 14 residues.

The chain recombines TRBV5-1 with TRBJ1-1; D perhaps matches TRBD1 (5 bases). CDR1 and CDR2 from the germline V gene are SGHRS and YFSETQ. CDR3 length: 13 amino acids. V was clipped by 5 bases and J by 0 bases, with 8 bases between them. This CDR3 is CASRGQVNTEAFF. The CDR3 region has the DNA TGCGCCAGCAGGGGGCAGGTGAACACTGAAGCTTTCTTT.

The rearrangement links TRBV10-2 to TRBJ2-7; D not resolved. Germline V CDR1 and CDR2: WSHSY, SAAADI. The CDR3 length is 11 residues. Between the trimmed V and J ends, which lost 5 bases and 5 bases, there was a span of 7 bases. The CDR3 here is CASSRRNEQYF. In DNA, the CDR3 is TGCGCCAGCAGTCGTAGGAACGAGCAGTACTTC.

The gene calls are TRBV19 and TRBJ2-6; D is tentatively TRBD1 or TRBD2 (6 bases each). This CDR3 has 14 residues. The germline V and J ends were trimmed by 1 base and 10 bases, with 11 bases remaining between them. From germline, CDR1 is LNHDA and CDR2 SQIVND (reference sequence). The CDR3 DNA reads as TGTGCCAGTAGTATAGGTGGAGGGGGAAACGTCCTGACTTTC. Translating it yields CASSIGGGGNVLTF. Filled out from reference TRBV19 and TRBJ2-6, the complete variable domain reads DGGITQSPKYLFRKEGQNVTLSCEQNLNHDAMYWYRQDPGQGLRLIYYSQIVNDFQKGDIAEGYSVSREKKESFPLTVTSAQKNPTAFYLCASSIGGGGNVLTFGAGSRLTVL.

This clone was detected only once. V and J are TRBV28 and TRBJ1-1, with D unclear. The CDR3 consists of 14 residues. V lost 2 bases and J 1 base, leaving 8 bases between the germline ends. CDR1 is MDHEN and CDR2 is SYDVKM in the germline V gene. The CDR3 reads CASSLRASNTEAFF. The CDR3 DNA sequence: TGTGCCAGCAGTTTACGGGCTTCGAACACTGAAGCTTTCTTT.

In nucleotides, the CDR3 is TGTGCCAGCAGTCCGGGCCGCTCTGGGGCCAACGTCCTGACTTTC. This codes for CASSPGRSGANVLTF. The chain employs TRBV2 and TRBJ2-6; D gene ambiguous. This CDR3 has 15 amino acids. V was shortened by 5 bases and J by 0 bases, with 8 bases between the two germline ends. CDR1 is SNHLY, CDR2 FYNNEI, per germline.